The clone carrying this T cell receptor (beta chain) came up a few times. Its antigen is unidentified. The sample originates from a study of response to subunit inactivated influenza vaccine. Study-level points and caveats: Authors suggested few new T cells are recruited by each seasonal influenza vaccination.

TCRdb ran MiXCR on the RT-PCR reads and lists one entry per CDR3 protein. The sample lists roughly 500,000 distinct CDR3 sequences; about 15% were seen once. There are 15 residues in the CDR3. Germline values: CDR1 MNHEY, CDR2 SVGEGT. V lost 5 bases and J 2 bases, leaving 13 bases between the germline ends. The TCR was taken from a man aged 45 to 70 who received an inactivated influenza vaccine. V usage is TRBV6-2 or TRBV6-3 and J usage is TRBJ1-5; tentatively, D is TRBD1 (6 bases). The material was CD4+ T cells sorted from PBMCs, obtained roughly 24 months after vaccination. For the CDR3, the DNA is TGTGCCAGCAGTACCGACAGGATAGGCAATCAGCCCCAGCATTTT. Translating gives CASSTDRIGNQPQHF.